Listed here are 10 T cell receptor beta chains from one sample, sequenced in a study of T cell responses to AZD1222 COVID-19 vaccine. Libraries were prepared by immunoSEQ multiplex PCR; TCRdb keeps only in-frame clonotypes and omits some of them. Here the sample spans roughly 100,000 clones, almost 90% being singletons. Sequenced material: peripheral blood, taken on day 0 of AZD1222 vaccination. The source of these receptors is an adult in good health.

The chain has TRBV19 and TRBJ2-1; 12 bases align to TRBD2. The CDR3 length is 15 residues. J was trimmed by 4 bases and V by 5 bases; bases with no gene match: 3. Germline CDR1 LNHDA, CDR2 SQIVND (reference sequence). The CDR3 sequence: CASSLAGGIYNEQFF. CDR3 sequence (DNA): TGTGCCAGTAGTCTAGCGGGAGGGATATACAATGAGCAGTTCTTC. Using reference TRBV19 and TRBJ2-1 for the parts outside the CDR3, the full variable domain is DGGITQSPKYLFRKEGQNVTLSCEQNLNHDAMYWYRQDPGQGLRLIYYSQIVNDFQKGDIAEGYSVSREKKESFPLTVTSAQKNPTAFYLCASSLAGGIYNEQFFGPGTRLTVL.

The chain has TRBV15 and TRBJ2-1; D call uncertain. Germline-derived CDR1 and CDR2 are LNHNV and YYDKDF (reference sequence). V was pared by 0 bases and J by 0 bases, with 6 bases between. The CDR3 totals 15 residues. The CDR3 DNA reads TGTGCCACCAGCAGAGATGTACTCTCCTACAATGAGCAGTTCTTC. It specifies CATSRDVLSYNEQFF.

CDR3 bases: TGTGCCAGCAGCTTAGTTGGGGGAGCAGGCACTGAAGCTTTCTTT. Protein sequence: CASSLVGGAGTEAFF. The rearrangement links TRBV11-2 to TRBJ1-1, with D possibly being TRBD1 (5 bases). With 1 base removed from V and 4 bases from J, the gap between germline ends came to 13 bases. The CDR3 has 15 amino acids. Germline CDR1 and CDR2: SGHAT and FQNNGV.

V usage is TRBV18 and J usage is TRBJ1-3; no definite D call. Trimming stripped 0 bases from V and 9 bases from J, with 6 bases between. The CDR3 extends over 12 amino acids. The germline gives CDR1 KGHSH, CDR2 LQKENI. In DNA, the CDR3 is TGTGCCAGCTCACCACCGAGTGGCACCATATATTTT. This gives the protein CASSPPSGTIYF. The entire variable domain, with the rest obtained from reference TRBV18 and TRBJ1-3, is as follows: NAGVMQNPRHLVRRRGQEARLRCSPMKGHSHVYWYRQLPEEGLKFMVYLQKENIIDESGMPKERFSAEFPKEGPSILRIQQVVRGDSAAYFCASSPPSGTIYFGEGSWLTVV.

V is TRBV20-1 and J is TRBJ2-1, with 8 bases fitting TRBD2. The CDR3 is 15 residues long. Germline CDR1 reads DFQATT; CDR2 reads SNEGSKA (reference sequence). V was clipped by 3 bases and J by 0 bases; unmatched bases: 4. CDR3 amino acids: CSASPAGGSYNEQFF. The CDR3 region has the DNA TGCAGTGCTAGTCCGGCGGGAGGCTCCTACAATGAGCAGTTCTTC.

This sequence joins TRBV11-2 and TRBJ2-1; D is unclear. Germline CDR1 is SGHAT and CDR2 is FQNNGV. Trimming took 8 bases from V and 0 from J, leaving 8 bases between them. This CDR3 has 13 amino acids. The CDR3 reads CASRSVSYNEQFF. CDR3 bases: TGTGCCAGCCGAAGCGTCTCCTACAATGAGCAGTTCTTC.

The chain is built from TRBV19 and TRBJ1-1; TRBD1 aligns across 10 bases. The junction had 3 bases not matched to a gene; V was cut back by 7 bases and J by 4 bases. CDR1 and CDR2 from the germline V gene are LNHDA and SQIVND (reference sequence). The CDR3 length is 13 residues. The CDR3 bases are TGTGCCAGTACCCGGACAGGGGGCACTGAAGCTTTCTTT. Translating it yields CASTRTGGTEAFF.

V and J are TRBV6-6 and TRBJ1-6; D remains unclear. Germline lookup yields CDR1 MNHNY and CDR2 SVGAGI (reference sequence). The length of the CDR3 is 13 residues. V lost 8 bases to trimming and J lost 7 bases, with 12 bases between them. The CDR3 nucleotides read TGTGCCAGCCAAGGCCTTAACAATTCACCCCTCCACTTT. Translating gives CASQGLNNSPLHF.

The table lists this clone with a few counts. The chain has TRBV5-6 and TRBJ2-7; 9 nucleotides match TRBD2. Germline V gives CDR1 SGHDT, CDR2 YYEEEE. Trimming at V came to 2 bases and at J to 1 base, leaving 13 bases not matched to a gene. This CDR3 has 18 amino acids. The CDR3: CASSFWTGRLAESYEQYF. CDR3 sequence (DNA): TGTGCCAGCAGCTTCTGGACAGGTCGACTAGCGGAGTCCTACGAGCAGTACTTC.

The chain recombines TRBV14 with TRBJ2-6; D gene ambiguous. The CDR3 has 18 residues. V was clipped by 2 bases and J by 0 bases, with 14 bases between them. Germline CDR1 SGHDN, CDR2 FVKESK. CDR3 residues: CASSQPGGFSSGANVLTF. CDR3 sequence (DNA): TGTGCCAGCAGCCAACCAGGCGGATTTAGCTCTGGGGCCAACGTCCTGACTTTC.